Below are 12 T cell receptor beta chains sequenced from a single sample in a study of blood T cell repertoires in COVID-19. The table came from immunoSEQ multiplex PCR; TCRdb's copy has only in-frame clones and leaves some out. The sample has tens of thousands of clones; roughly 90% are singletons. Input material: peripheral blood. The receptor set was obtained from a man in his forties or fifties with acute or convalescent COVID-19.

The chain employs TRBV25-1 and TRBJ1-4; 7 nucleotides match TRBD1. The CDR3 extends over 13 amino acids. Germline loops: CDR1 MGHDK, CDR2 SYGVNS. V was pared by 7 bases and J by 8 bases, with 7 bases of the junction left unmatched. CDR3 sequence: CASKTGAREKLFF. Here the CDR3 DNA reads TGTGCCAGCAAAACAGGGGCTCGGGAAAAACTGTTTTTT.

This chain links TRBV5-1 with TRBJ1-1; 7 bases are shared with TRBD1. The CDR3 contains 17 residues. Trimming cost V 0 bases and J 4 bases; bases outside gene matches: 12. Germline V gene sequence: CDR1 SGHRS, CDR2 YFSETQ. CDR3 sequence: CASSLGVPQGPSTEAFF. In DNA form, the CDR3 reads TGCGCCAGCAGCTTGGGGGTTCCACAGGGGCCGAGCACTGAAGCTTTCTTT.

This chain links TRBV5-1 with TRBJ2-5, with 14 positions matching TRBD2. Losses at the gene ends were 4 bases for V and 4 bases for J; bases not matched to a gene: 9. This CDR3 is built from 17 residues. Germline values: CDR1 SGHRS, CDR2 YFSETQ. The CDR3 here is CASSVGTSGSRRETQYF. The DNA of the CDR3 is TGCGCCAGCAGCGTAGGGACTAGCGGGAGTAGAAGAGAGACCCAGTACTTC. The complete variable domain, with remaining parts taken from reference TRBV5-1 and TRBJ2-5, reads KAGVTQTPRYLIKTRGQQVTLSCSPISGHRSVSWYQQTPGQGLQFLFEYFSETQRNKGNFPGRFSGRQFSNSRSEMNVSTLELGDSALYLCASSVGTSGSRRETQYFGPGTRLLVL.

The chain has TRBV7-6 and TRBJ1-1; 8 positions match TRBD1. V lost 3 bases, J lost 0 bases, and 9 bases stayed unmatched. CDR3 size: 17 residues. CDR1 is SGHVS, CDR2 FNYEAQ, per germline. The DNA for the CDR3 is TGTGCCAGCAGCTTGAGACAGGGGCCTATTATGAACACTGAAGCTTTCTTT. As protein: CASSLRQGPIMNTEAFF. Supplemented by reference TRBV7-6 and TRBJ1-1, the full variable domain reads GAGVSQSPRYKVTKRGQDVALRCDPISGHVSLYWYRQALGQGPEFLTYFNYEAQQDKSGLPNDRFSAERPEGSISTLTIQRTEQRDSAMYRCASSLRQGPIMNTEAFFGQGTRLTVV.

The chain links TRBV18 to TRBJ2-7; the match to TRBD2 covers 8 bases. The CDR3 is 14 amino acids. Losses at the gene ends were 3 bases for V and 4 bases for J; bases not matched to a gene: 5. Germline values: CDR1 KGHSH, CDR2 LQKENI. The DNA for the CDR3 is TGTGCCAGCTCACCCTCCCGGGAGGGGTACGAGCAGTACGTC. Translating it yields CASSPSREGYEQYV.

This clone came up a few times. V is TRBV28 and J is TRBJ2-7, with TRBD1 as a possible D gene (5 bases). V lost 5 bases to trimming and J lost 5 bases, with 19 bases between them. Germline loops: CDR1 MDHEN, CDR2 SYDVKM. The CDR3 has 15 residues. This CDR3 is CASSPQGGVRNEQYV. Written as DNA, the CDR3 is TGTGCCAGCAGTCCCCAGGGTGGGGTTCGGAACGAGCAGTACGTC.

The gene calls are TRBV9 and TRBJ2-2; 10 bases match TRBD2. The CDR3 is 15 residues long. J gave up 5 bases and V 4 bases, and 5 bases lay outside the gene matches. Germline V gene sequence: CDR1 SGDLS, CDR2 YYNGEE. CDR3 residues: CASSLGLAVTGELFF. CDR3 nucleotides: TGTGCCAGCAGCCTAGGACTAGCGGTTACCGGGGAGCTGTTTTTT.

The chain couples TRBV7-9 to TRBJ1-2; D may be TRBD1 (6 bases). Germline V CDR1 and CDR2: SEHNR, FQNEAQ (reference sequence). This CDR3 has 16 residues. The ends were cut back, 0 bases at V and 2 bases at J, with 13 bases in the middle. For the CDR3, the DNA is TGTGCCAGCAGCTTAGCAGGACAGATTTTAAACTATGGCTACACCTTC. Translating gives CASSLAGQILNYGYTF. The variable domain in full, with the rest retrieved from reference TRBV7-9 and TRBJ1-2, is DTGVSQNPRHKITKRGQNVTFRCDPISEHNRLYWYRQTLGQGPEFLTYFQNEAQLEKSRLLSDRFSAERPKGSFSTLEIQRTEQGDSAMYLCASSLAGQILNYGYTFGSGTRLTVV.

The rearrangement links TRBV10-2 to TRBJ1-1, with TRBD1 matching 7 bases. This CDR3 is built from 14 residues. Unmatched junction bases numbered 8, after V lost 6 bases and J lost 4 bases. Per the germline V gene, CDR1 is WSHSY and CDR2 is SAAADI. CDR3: CASREQGWLTEAFF. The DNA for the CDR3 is TGCGCCAGCAGGGAACAGGGGTGGCTCACTGAAGCTTTCTTT.

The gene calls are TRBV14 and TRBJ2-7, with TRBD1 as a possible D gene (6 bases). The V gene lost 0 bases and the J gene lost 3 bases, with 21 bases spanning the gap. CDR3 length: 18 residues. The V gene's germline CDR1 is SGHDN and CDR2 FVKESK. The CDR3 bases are TGTGCCAGCAGCCAAGAGCCCTGGACAGCCAACCCACACTACGAGCAGTACGTC. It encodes CASSQEPWTANPHYEQYV.

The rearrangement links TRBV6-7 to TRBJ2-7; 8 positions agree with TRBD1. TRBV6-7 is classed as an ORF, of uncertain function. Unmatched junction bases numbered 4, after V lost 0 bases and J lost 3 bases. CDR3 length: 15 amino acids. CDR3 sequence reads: CASSYSATGVYEQYV. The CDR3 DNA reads TGTGCCAGCAGTTACTCCGCGACAGGGGTCTACGAGCAGTACGTC.

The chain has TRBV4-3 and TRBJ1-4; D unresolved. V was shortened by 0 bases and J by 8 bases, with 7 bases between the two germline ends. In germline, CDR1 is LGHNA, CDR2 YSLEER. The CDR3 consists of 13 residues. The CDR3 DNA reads TGCGCCAGCAGCCAAGACCCGGGGGAAAAACTGTTTTTT. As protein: CASSQDPGEKLFF.